A selection of T cell receptor beta chains follows, all from one sample in a study of Ad26.COV2.S vaccination and SARS-CoV-2 variants. Data came from immunoSEQ multiplex PCR; TCRdb stores just in-frame clones and leaves some out. Of hundreds of thousands of clones listed, roughly 90% are singletons. Here the sequenced sample was peripheral blood, taken in a trial of Ad26.COV2.S vaccine versus placebo. These receptors originate from a person between 18 and 65 years old who received the Ad26.COV2.S COVID-19 vaccine or a placebo. Both conserved end residues are part of each CDR3. D genes are given only for firm matches. Size values are once, few and many counts, or a class for expanded clones, and some rows have none.

v_call,j_call,clone_size,d_call,cdr3_aa,cdr3_nt
TRBV5-6,TRBJ2-2,NA,NA,CASSLLVRGGELFF,TGTGCCAGCAGCTTGTTAGTAAGGGGCGGGGAGCTGTTTTTT
TRBV4-1,TRBJ1-1,NA,NA,CASSQDHNTEAFF,TGCGCCAGCAGCCAAGACCACAACACTGAAGCTTTCTTT
TRBV11-2,TRBJ1-6,NA,TRBD1,CATTSEGQGHSPLHF,TGTGCCACAACAAGTGAGGGACAGGGCCATTCACCCCTCCACTTT
TRBV7-8,TRBJ2-7,once,NA,CASRSPGLPYEQYF,TGTGCCAGCAGAAGTCCGGGCCTCCCCTACGAGCAGTACTTC
TRBV10-3,TRBJ1-1,NA,NA,CAIGSSMNTEAFF,TGTGCCATCGGTAGTAGTATGAACACTGAAGCTTTCTTT
TRBV7-2,TRBJ1-3,NA,NA,CASSLAPGLGNTIYF,TGTGCCAGCAGCTTAGCTCCAGGGTTGGGAAACACCATATATTTT
TRBV5-5,TRBJ2-5,NA,NA,CASSPTASLQETQYF,TGTGCCAGCAGCCCGACAGCCTCGTTACAAGAGACCCAGTACTTC
TRBV7-2,TRBJ2-3,NA,TRBD2,CASRPWGGRDTQYF,TGTGCCAGCAGACCGTGGGGGGGACGGGATACGCAGTATTTT
TRBV5-1,TRBJ1-1,once,NA,CASSLVTGSRDTEAFF,TGCGCCAGCAGCTTGGTAACGGGGAGTAGGGACACTGAAGCTTTCTTT
TRBV2,TRBJ2-5,NA,TRBD1,CASSPDREETQYF,TGTGCCAGCAGTCCCGACAGGGAAGAGACCCAGTACTTC
TRBV19,TRBJ2-7,NA,NA,CASSRSFPAYEQYF,TGTGCCAGTTCCCGATCGTTCCCAGCCTACGAGCAGTACTTC
TRBV18,TRBJ2-2,NA,TRBD2,CASSRMGSGDTGELFF,TGTGCCAGCTCACGGATGGGTAGCGGGGACACCGGGGAGCTGTTTTTT
TRBV28,TRBJ1-2,NA,TRBD1,CASIENRGYGYTF,TGTGCCAGCATCGAGAACAGGGGCTATGGCTACACCTTC
TRBV5-8,TRBJ2-3,NA,TRBD2,CASSLGTLAGGSTDTQYF,TGTGCCAGCAGCTTGGGGACCCTAGCGGGGGGGAGCACAGATACGCAGTATTTT
TRBV6-4,TRBJ1-5,NA,NA,CASSSGAGQPQHF,TGTGCCAGCAGTTCAGGGGCGGGTCAGCCCCAGCATTTT
TRBV7-9,TRBJ2-7,NA,TRBD2,CASSFEISGGTNSYEQYF,TGTGCCAGCAGCTTCGAGATTAGCGGGGGAACTAACTCCTACGAGCAGTACTTC
TRBV7-6,TRBJ2-7,NA,TRBD2,CASSSGTHYEQYF,TGTGCCAGCAGCAGCGGGACTCACTACGAGCAGTACTTC
TRBV30,TRBJ1-4,NA,NA,CAWGSPAELFF,TGTGCCTGGGGGTCCCCCGCGGAACTGTTTTTT
TRBV6-2/TRBV6-3,TRBJ2-5,NA,NA,CASSPAGTPSEAQYF,TGTGCCAGCAGCCCGGCCGGGACCCCTAGTGAGGCCCAGTACTTC
TRBV3-1/TRBV3-2,TRBJ2-5,NA,NA,CASSQEGIQGETQYF,TGTGCCAGCAGCCAAGAGGGAATCCAGGGGGAGACCCAGTACTTC
TRBV10-3,TRBJ2-1,NA,TRBD2,CAIGDWTSSYNEQFF,TGTGCCATCGGGGATTGGACTAGCTCCTACAATGAGCAGTTCTTC
TRBV4-1,TRBJ2-5,NA,NA,CASSQGGTGLVNQYF,TGCGCCAGCAGCCAAGGGGGGACTGGGTTGGTGAACCAGTACTTC
TRBV4-3,TRBJ2-7,NA,NA,CASSQDPPSTLYEQYF,TGCGCCAGCAGCCAAGATCCTCCCTCGACCCTCTACGAGCAGTACTTC
TRBV19,TRBJ1-2,NA,NA,CASSKAEGQGYTF,TGTGCCAGTAGCAAGGCGGAGGGGCAAGGCTACACCTTC
TRBV19,TRBJ1-2,NA,NA,CASFSVTERPDYGYTF,TGTGCCAGTTTTTCGGTAACAGAGAGACCGGACTATGGCTACACCTTC
TRBV3-1/TRBV3-2,TRBJ1-2,NA,NA,CASSQECPLPLRGYTF,TGTGCCAGCAGCCAAGAATGCCCCTTGCCTTTGAGAGGCTACACCTTC
TRBV27,TRBJ1-3,once,NA,CASSLSAVGNTIYF,TGTGCCAGCAGTTTATCGGCCGTGGGAAACACCATATATTTT
TRBV5-7,TRBJ2-1,NA,NA,CARQGGGSYNEQFF,TGTGCCCGCCAAGGGGGGGGGTCCTACAATGAGCAGTTCTTC
TRBV11-2,TRBJ2-1,NA,NA,CASSYGDLRPYNEQFF,TGTGCCAGCAGCTACGGGGACTTACGACCCTACAATGAGCAGTTCTTC
TRBV12-5,TRBJ1-3,NA,NA,CASAPAGSSGNTIYF,TGTGCTAGTGCCCCCGCAGGGAGCTCTGGAAACACCATATATTTT
TRBV5-1,TRBJ1-1,NA,NA,CASSLAGGNTEAFF,TGCGCCAGCAGCTTGGCCGGCGGGAACACTGAAGCTTTCTTT
TRBV18,TRBJ2-7,NA,TRBD1,CASSPRQGGYEQYF,TGTGCCAGCTCCCCCCGACAGGGGGGATACGAGCAGTACTTC
TRBV24-1,TRBJ2-2,NA,NA,CATSDRGGPKNTGELFF,TGTGCCACCAGTGACCGTGGGGGGCCAAAGAACACCGGGGAGCTGTTTTTT
TRBV6-4,TRBJ2-7,NA,TRBD2,CASSDSIGRVRLYEQYF,TGTGCCAGCAGTGACTCCATCGGGAGGGTGCGGCTCTACGAGCAGTACTTC
TRBV28,TRBJ2-1,NA,NA,CASSFRDNEQFF,TGTGCCAGCAGTTTTAGGGATAATGAGCAGTTCTTC
TRBV19,TRBJ1-2,few,NA,CASTGGSSNYGYTF,TGTGCCAGTACTGGTGGGAGTTCTAACTATGGCTACACCTTC
TRBV6-5,TRBJ2-6,NA,NA,CASSLRFSGANVLTF,TGTGCCAGCAGTTTAAGGTTCTCTGGGGCCAACGTCCTGACTTTC
TRBV7-8,TRBJ1-2,NA,NA,CASSLLGGAYGYTF,TGTGCCAGCAGCTTGTTGGGGGGCGCCTATGGCTACACCTTC
TRBV7-9,TRBJ1-1,NA,NA,CASSWEVGARTEAFF,TGTGCCAGCAGCTGGGAAGTGGGGGCGAGGACTGAAGCTTTCTTT